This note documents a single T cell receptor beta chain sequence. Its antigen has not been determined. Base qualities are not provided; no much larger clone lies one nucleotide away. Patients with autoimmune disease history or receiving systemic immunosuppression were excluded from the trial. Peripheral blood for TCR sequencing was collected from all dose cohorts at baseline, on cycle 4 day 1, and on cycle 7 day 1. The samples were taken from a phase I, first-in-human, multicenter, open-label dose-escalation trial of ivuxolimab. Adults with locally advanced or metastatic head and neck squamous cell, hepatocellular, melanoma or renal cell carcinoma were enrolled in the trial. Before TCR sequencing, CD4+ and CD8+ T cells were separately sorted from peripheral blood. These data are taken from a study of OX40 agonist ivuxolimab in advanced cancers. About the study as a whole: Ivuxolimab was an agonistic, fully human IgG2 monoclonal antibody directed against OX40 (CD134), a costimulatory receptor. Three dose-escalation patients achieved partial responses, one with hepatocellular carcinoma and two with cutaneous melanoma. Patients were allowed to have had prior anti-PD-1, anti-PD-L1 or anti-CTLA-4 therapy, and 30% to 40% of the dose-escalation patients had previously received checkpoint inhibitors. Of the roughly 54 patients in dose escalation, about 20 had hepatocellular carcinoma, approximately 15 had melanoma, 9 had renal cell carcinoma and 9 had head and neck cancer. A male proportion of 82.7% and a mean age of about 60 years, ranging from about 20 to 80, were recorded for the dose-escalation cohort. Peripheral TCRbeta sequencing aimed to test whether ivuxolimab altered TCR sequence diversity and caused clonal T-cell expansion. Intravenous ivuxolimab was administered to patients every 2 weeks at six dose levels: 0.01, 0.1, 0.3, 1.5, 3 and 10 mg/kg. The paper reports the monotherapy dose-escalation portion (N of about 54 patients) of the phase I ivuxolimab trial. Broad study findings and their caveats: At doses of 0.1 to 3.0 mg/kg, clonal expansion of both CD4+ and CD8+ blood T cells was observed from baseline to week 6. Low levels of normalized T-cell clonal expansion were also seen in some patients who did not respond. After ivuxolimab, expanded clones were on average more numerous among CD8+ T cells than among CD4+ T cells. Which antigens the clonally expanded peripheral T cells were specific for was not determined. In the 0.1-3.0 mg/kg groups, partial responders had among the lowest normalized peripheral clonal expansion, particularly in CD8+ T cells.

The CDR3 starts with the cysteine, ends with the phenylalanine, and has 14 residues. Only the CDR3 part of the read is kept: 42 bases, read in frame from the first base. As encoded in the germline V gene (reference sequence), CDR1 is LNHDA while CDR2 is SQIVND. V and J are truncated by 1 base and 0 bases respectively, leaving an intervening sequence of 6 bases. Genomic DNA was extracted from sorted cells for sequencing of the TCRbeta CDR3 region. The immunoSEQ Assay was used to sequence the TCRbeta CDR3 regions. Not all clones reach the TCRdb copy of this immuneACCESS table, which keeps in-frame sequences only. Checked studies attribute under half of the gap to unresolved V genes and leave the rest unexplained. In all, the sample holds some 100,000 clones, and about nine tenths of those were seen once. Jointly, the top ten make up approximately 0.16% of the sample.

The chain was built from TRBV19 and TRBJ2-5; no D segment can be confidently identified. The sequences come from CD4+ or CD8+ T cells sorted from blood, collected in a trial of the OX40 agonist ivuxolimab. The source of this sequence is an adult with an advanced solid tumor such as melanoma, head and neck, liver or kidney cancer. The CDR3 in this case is CASSIASYQETQYF. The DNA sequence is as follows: TGTGCCAGTAGTATAGCCTCCTACCAAGAGACCCAGTACTTC.